A single sample is the source of the 10 T cell receptor beta chains below, sequenced in a study of blood T cell repertoires in COVID-19. Produced via immunoSEQ multiplex PCR; TCRdb's table is partial and in-frame only. Among 85,000 to 90,000 clones listed, approximately 79% were seen once. Sequencing was carried out using peripheral blood. The receptors were sampled from a man between 65 and 85 years old with acute or convalescent COVID-19.

The chain recombines TRBV2 with TRBJ1-2, with D perhaps TRBD1 (5 bases). Between the trimmed V and J ends, which lost 6 bases and 4 bases, there was a span of 24 bases. Germline CDR1 SNHLY, CDR2 FYNNEI. The CDR3 sequence is 17 residues long. The CDR3 DNA reads TGTGCCAGCAGCCCCCGCGGGACGGATTCTTCCTTCTATGGCTACACCTTC. Amino acids: CASSPRGTDSSFYGYTF.

In its sample, this clone was seen many times. V gene TRBV7-9 combines with J gene TRBJ2-5; D might be TRBD1 (6 bases). V lost 5 bases, J lost 4 bases, and 14 bases lay in between. The CDR3 totals 14 residues. Germline V gene lookup returns CDR1 SEHNR and CDR2 FQNEAQ (reference sequence). CDR3 amino acids: CASSPPGDGETQYF. CDR3 sequence (DNA): TGTGCCAGCAGCCCACCAGGGGACGGAGAGACCCAGTACTTC.

The rearrangement links TRBV15 to TRBJ2-1; 7 bases line up with TRBD2. Per germline, CDR1 LNHNV and CDR2 YYDKDF (reference sequence). The CDR3 has 14 residues. After removal of 0 bases from V and 7 bases from J, the junction contained 3 bases not matched to a gene. CDR3 residues: CATSRDPGGNEQFF. As DNA, the CDR3 is TGTGCCACCAGCAGAGATCCGGGGGGAAATGAGCAGTTCTTC. The whole variable domain, remainder taken from reference TRBV15 and TRBJ2-1, is DAMVIQNPRYQVTQFGKPVTLSCSQTLNHNVMYWYQQKSSQAPKLLFHYYDKDFNNEADTPDNFQSRRPNTSFCFLDIRSPGLGDTAMYLCATSRDPGGNEQFFGPGTRLTVL.

The V and J genes are TRBV7-9 and TRBJ1-2; D gene uncertain. In germline, CDR1 is SEHNR, CDR2 FQNEAQ (reference sequence). This CDR3 contains 15 residues. The V end was cut by 8 bases, the J end by 4 bases, with 20 bases between. CDR3 region: CASVPAGPAVYGYTF. The DNA for the CDR3 is TGTGCCAGCGTACCCGCAGGTCCCGCTGTCTATGGCTACACCTTC.

This chain connects TRBV2 to TRBJ1-3; TRBD1 aligns across 7 bases. The CDR3 totals 14 residues. The V segment lost 6 bases and the J segment 0 bases; nucleotides outside the gene matches: 2. Germline CDR1 is SNHLY and CDR2 is FYNNEI. CDR3 residues: CASRRDSSGNTIYF. The CDR3 bases are TGTGCCAGCAGAAGGGACAGCTCTGGAAACACCATATATTTT. Full variable domain (outside the CDR3, taken from reference TRBV2 and TRBJ1-3): EPEVTQTPSHQVTQMGQEVILRCVPISNHLYFYWYRQILGQKVEFLVSFYNNEISEKSEIFDDQFSVERPDGSNFTLKIRSTKLEDSAMYFCASRRDSSGNTIYFGEGSWLTVV.

The V gene is TRBV27, the J gene TRBJ2-3; 7 bases line up with TRBD2. The CDR3 is 17 amino acids. V dropped 4 bases and J dropped 3; count of bases not matched to a gene: 13. Germline lookup yields CDR1 MNHEY and CDR2 SMNVEV (reference sequence). The CDR3 spells CASSSPRTGGGTDTQYF. Here the CDR3 DNA reads TGTGCCAGCAGTTCCCCCCGGACGGGGGGAGGGACAGATACGCAGTATTTT.

The CDR3 region is CASRRQGARDYGYTF. The CDR3 DNA is TGTGCCAGCAGGCGGCAGGGGGCGCGGGACTATGGCTACACCTTC. V gene TRBV28 combines with J gene TRBJ1-2, with 8 bases that match TRBD1. Germline CDR1 is MDHEN and CDR2 is SYDVKM. Trimming cost V 6 bases and J 3 bases; bases outside gene matches: 9. The CDR3 covers 15 residues.

This clone came up a few times. The same CDR3 also results from other DNA sequences found in this sample. This sequence joins TRBV5-6 and TRBJ2-3; no clear D. This CDR3 contains 13 residues. The V and J ends lost 5 bases and 0 bases respectively, with 7 bases between them. The germline gives CDR1 SGHDT, CDR2 YYEEEE. The CDR3 sequence is CASSEASTDTQYF. The CDR3 DNA reads as TGTGCCAGCAGTGAGGCTAGCACAGATACGCAGTATTTT.

The chain joins TRBV11-1 to TRBJ1-1, with 11 bases lining up with TRBD1. J gave up 10 bases and V 6 bases, and 10 bases lay outside the gene matches. There are 14 residues in the CDR3. Germline V gene sequence: CDR1 SGHAT, CDR2 FQDESV (reference sequence). The CDR3 loop reads CASSPDRGLAGAFF. CDR3 in DNA: TGTGCCAGCAGTCCGGACAGGGGGCTCGCAGGAGCTTTCTTT.

The J gene is TRBJ2-7, the V gene TRBV4-1, with 7 bases matching TRBD1. Losses at the gene ends were 5 bases for V and 2 bases for J; bases not matched to a gene: 9. The CDR3 length is 15 residues. Germline V lookup: CDR1 MGHRA, CDR2 YSYEKL. CDR3 sequence reads: CASSTSMTGPYEQYF. The CDR3 DNA reads as TGCGCCAGCAGCACCTCGATGACAGGGCCCTACGAGCAGTACTTC.